Listed here is a single T cell receptor (beta chain). No antigen is known for it. This sample includes further DNA sequences coding for the same CDR3. In germline, CDR1 is MNHEY, CDR2 SVGAGI. V was pared by 2 bases and J by 3 bases, with 13 bases between. The CDR3 is made up of 15 amino acids. The data were obtained in a study of OX40 agonist ivuxolimab in advanced cancers. The table came from immunoSEQ multiplex PCR; TCRdb's copy has only in-frame clones and leaves some out. This table has 35,000 to 40,000 clones, approximately 80% appearing once. Findings and limits, study-wide: CD4+ and CD8+ T cells in blood underwent clonal expansion by week 6 at 0.1 to 3.0 mg/kg.

This chain connects TRBV6-5 to TRBJ1-2, with D possibly matching TRBD1 (5 bases). This receptor was taken from an adult with an advanced solid tumor such as melanoma, head and neck, liver or kidney cancer. The sample here was CD4+ or CD8+ T cells sorted from blood, taken in a trial of the OX40 agonist ivuxolimab. The CDR3 loop is CASSYQRGFDYGYTF. Written as DNA, the CDR3 is TGTGCCAGCAGTTACCAAAGGGGCTTTGACTATGGCTACACCTTC.